Following are 19 T cell receptor beta chains from one sample sequenced in a study of type 1 regulatory T cells. Their antigens are not known. One entry per CDR3 protein, called by TCRdb with MiXCR from the reads. The data hold tens of thousands of distinct CDR3 sequences, with roughly two thirds observed a single time. Source material: cultured T cells, either the whole culture or a sorted T cell fraction (not recorded which). Sample subset: Tr1-enriched cell product generated in vitro against host alloantigens. These receptors all come from a human donor in good health.

The chain is built from TRBV11-3 and TRBJ2-2, with 9 bases lining up with TRBD2. The CDR3 totals 19 residues. Germline values: CDR1 SGHNT, CDR2 YENEEA. V dropped 5 bases and J dropped 0; count of bases not matched to a gene: 13. CDR3 in DNA: TGTGCCAGCAGCAGCGCGACTAGCGGTGGAACCCCGAACACCGGGGAGCTGTTTTTT. Translation gives CASSSATSGGTPNTGELFF.

The chain uses TRBV6-1 and TRBJ2-1; the D gene is possibly TRBD2 (5 bases). Germline CDR1 is MNHNS and CDR2 is SASEGT. The CDR3 covers 12 residues. The germline V and J ends were trimmed by 8 bases and 11 bases, with 16 bases remaining between them. Here the CDR3 DNA reads TGTGCCAGCCTCCGGGATGCGGTTCAGCAGTTCTTC. Its translation is CASLRDAVQQFF.

The rearrangement joins TRBV2 to TRBJ2-4; D ambiguous. V was trimmed by 6 bases and J by 6 bases, leaving 9 bases between them. The CDR3 runs to 12 residues. Germline-derived CDR1 and CDR2 are SNHLY and FYNNEI. The CDR3 here is CASRVSLNIQYF. For the CDR3, the DNA is TGTGCCAGCAGAGTTAGCCTAAACATTCAGTACTTC. The whole variable domain, remainder taken from reference TRBV2 and TRBJ2-4, is EPEVTQTPSHQVTQMGQEVILRCVPISNHLYFYWYRQILGQKVEFLVSFYNNEISEKSEIFDDQFSVERPDGSNFTLKIRSTKLEDSAMYFCASRVSLNIQYFGAGTRLSVL.

V usage is TRBV12-3 or TRBV12-4 and J usage is TRBJ2-1; D might be TRBD1 (6 bases). Trimming removed 5 bases from V and 5 bases from J, with 16 bases in between. This CDR3 is built from 15 residues. The CDR3 reads CASSGTGLRNNEQFF. The CDR3 region has the DNA TGTGCCAGCAGTGGAACAGGGCTGCGAAACAATGAGCAGTTCTTC.

The chain employs TRBV7-8 and TRBJ1-2, with TRBD1 as a possible D gene (6 bases). Germline V gene data show CDR1 as SGHVS and CDR2 as FQNEAQ. The ends were cut back, 7 bases at V and 0 bases at J, with 15 bases in the middle. The CDR3 sequence is 15 residues long. CDR3 residues: CASTRRGAPNYGYTF. The CDR3 coding sequence is TGTGCCAGCACCCGGCGGGGGGCCCCTAACTATGGCTACACCTTC.

This chain uses TRBV6-1 with TRBJ1-3, with D possibly being TRBD1 (6 bases). V lost 6 bases, J lost 4 bases, and 13 bases lay in between. Germline V gene lookup returns CDR1 MNHNS and CDR2 SASEGT. This CDR3 spans 14 amino acids. CDR3 protein: CASSLGTSGNTIYF. In DNA form, the CDR3 reads TGTGCCAGCAGCTTAGGGACATCAGGAAACACCATATATTTT.

The chain links TRBV20-1 to TRBJ1-1, with a weak D call TRBD1 (6 bases). V lost 0 bases and J lost 4, with 33 bases in between. Germline CDR1 DFQATT, CDR2 SNEGSKA (reference sequence). CDR3 length: 21 amino acids. DNA for the CDR3: TGCAGTGCTAGAGATCCCAGCGCCTTGGGGGGGCCAGACCTACCACTCACTGAAGCTTTCTTT. As protein: CSARDPSALGGPDLPLTEAFF.

This chain joins TRBV20-1 and TRBJ2-6, with a tentative D call TRBD1 (8 bases). In germline, CDR1 is DFQATT, CDR2 SNEGSKA (reference sequence). CDR3 length equals 19 residues. Trimming removed 2 bases at V and 0 bases at J, with 20 bases between. The CDR3 region is CSARRAGTGITSGANVLTF. The CDR3 region has the DNA TGCAGTGCTAGACGAGCGGGGACAGGAATAACCTCTGGGGCCAACGTCCTGACTTTC.

The chain combines TRBV29-1 with TRBJ2-5, with 7 bases aligning to TRBD2. Germline CDR1 and CDR2: SQVTM and ANQGSEA. This CDR3 spans 14 amino acids. V trimming: 7 bases; J trimming: 5 bases; junction bases outside the gene matches: 13. The CDR3 is CSATVAGRAETQYF. CDR3 in DNA: TGCAGCGCGACAGTGGCAGGGAGGGCGGAGACCCAGTACTTC.

The DNA for the CDR3 is TGTGCCTGGGGCCGGGAGACCCAGTACTTC. It yields the protein CAWGRETQYF. The chain is built from TRBV30 and TRBJ2-5; D unresolved. Trimming pared 5 bases from V and 5 bases from J, leaving 6 bases between. Germline V gene lookup returns CDR1 GTSNPN and CDR2 SVGIG (reference sequence). This CDR3 spans 10 amino acids. The whole variable domain, filled in from reference TRBV30 and TRBJ2-5, reads SQTIHQWPATLVQPVGSPLSLECTVEGTSNPNLYWYRQAAGRGLQLLFYSVGIGQISSEVPQNLSASRPQDRQFILSSKKLLLSDSGFYLCAWGRETQYFGPGTRLLVL.

CDR3 loop: CASSTTGVNTGELFF. CDR3 coding DNA: TGTGCCAGCAGCACGACAGGGGTCAACACCGGGGAGCTGTTTTTT. The chain is built from TRBV9 and TRBJ2-2, with TRBD1 matching over 8 bases. Germline lookup yields CDR1 SGDLS and CDR2 YYNGEE. Trimming removed 4 bases from V and 2 bases from J; junction bases left unmatched: 4. The CDR3 runs to 15 residues. Together with reference TRBV9 and TRBJ2-2, the CDR3 gives the full variable domain: DSGVTQTPKHLITATGQRVTLRCSPRSGDLSVYWYQQSLDQGLQFLIQYYNGEERAKGNILERFSAQQFPDLHSELNLSSLELGDSALYFCASSTTGVNTGELFFGEGSRLTVL.

This rearrangement joins TRBV5-1 to TRBJ1-6; 10 bases are shared with TRBD1. Trimming took 3 bases from V and 7 from J; bases not matched to a gene: 1. Germline values: CDR1 SGHRS, CDR2 YFSETQ. The CDR3 has 14 amino acids. The CDR3 sequence is CASSSGQGNSPLHF. The DNA for the CDR3 is TGCGCCAGCAGCTCGGGACAGGGGAATTCACCCCTCCACTTT.

The chain employs TRBV5-1 and TRBJ1-2; D might be TRBD1 (6 bases). The CDR3 contains 14 residues. The V gene's germline CDR1 is SGHRS and CDR2 YFSETQ. The ends were cut back, 4 bases at V and 6 bases at J, with 16 bases in the middle. CDR3 amino acids: CASSRRGGADGYTF. CDR3 in DNA: TGCGCCAGCAGCCGGAGGGGGGGGGCCGATGGCTACACCTTC.

The chain recombines TRBV7-2 with TRBJ2-5; 8 positions agree with TRBD2. With 2 bases clipped from V and 0 bases from J, the junction kept 14 bases outside the gene matches. The CDR3 contains 19 residues. The V gene's germline CDR1 is SGHTA and CDR2 FQGNSA. The CDR3 region is CASSLYPKGSGGDQETQYF. The CDR3 region has the DNA TGTGCCAGCAGCTTATACCCGAAGGGGAGCGGGGGCGACCAAGAGACCCAGTACTTC. Supplemented by reference TRBV7-2 and TRBJ2-5, the full variable domain reads GAGVSQSPSNKVTEKGKDVELRCDPISGHTALYWYRQSLGQGLEFLIYFQGNSAPDKSGLPSDRFSAERTGGSVSTLTIQRTQQEDSAVYLCASSLYPKGSGGDQETQYFGPGTRLLVL.

The rearrangement links TRBV12-3 or TRBV12-4 to TRBJ1-3, with D perhaps matching TRBD1 (6 bases). V was cut by 10 bases and J by 4 bases, with 17 bases left in between. The CDR3 is 14 residues long. The CDR3 DNA is TGTGCCACAAAATACAGGGTCGGGGGAAACACCATATATTTT. Translating it yields CATKYRVGGNTIYF.

The V gene is TRBV5-1, the J gene TRBJ2-1; 7 bases line up with TRBD2. V lost 4 bases, J lost 3 bases, and 1 base stayed unmatched. Per germline, CDR1 SGHRS and CDR2 YFSETQ. The CDR3 covers 13 residues. CDR3 region: CASSRGDYNEQFF. The CDR3 nucleotides read TGCGCCAGCAGCCGGGGGGACTACAATGAGCAGTTCTTC. Full variable domain (rest looked up from reference TRBV5-1 and TRBJ2-1): KAGVTQTPRYLIKTRGQQVTLSCSPISGHRSVSWYQQTPGQGLQFLFEYFSETQRNKGNFPGRFSGRQFSNSRSEMNVSTLELGDSALYLCASSRGDYNEQFFGPGTRLTVL.

This chain links TRBV5-1 with TRBJ2-2, with 8 nucleotides matching TRBD1. V gave up 4 bases and J gave up 5 bases; unmatched junction bases: 7. Germline V lookup: CDR1 SGHRS, CDR2 YFSETQ. The CDR3 loop spans 15 amino acids. CDR3 amino acids: CASSVTGDGTGELFF. For the CDR3, the DNA is TGCGCCAGCAGCGTGACAGGGGACGGAACCGGGGAGCTGTTTTTT.

The chain combines TRBV7-2 with TRBJ1-1; a weak D match, TRBD1 (6 bases). Trimming shortened V by 1 base and J by 1 base, and 7 bases separated the two germline ends. The CDR3 length is 14 residues. Germline lookup yields CDR1 SGHTA and CDR2 FQGNSA. The CDR3 reads CASSLVQGNTEAFF. The CDR3 nucleotides are TGTGCCAGCAGCTTAGTACAGGGGAACACTGAAGCTTTCTTT.

DNA for the CDR3: TGCAGTGCTAGACCTTCGAACACCGGGGAGCTGTTTTTT. It is translated as CSARPSNTGELFF. The chain combines TRBV20-1 with TRBJ2-2; no firm D call. Germline V gene data show CDR1 as DFQATT and CDR2 as SNEGSKA (reference sequence). The CDR3 is made up of 13 amino acids. The V and J ends lost 2 bases and 0 bases respectively, with 4 bases between them.